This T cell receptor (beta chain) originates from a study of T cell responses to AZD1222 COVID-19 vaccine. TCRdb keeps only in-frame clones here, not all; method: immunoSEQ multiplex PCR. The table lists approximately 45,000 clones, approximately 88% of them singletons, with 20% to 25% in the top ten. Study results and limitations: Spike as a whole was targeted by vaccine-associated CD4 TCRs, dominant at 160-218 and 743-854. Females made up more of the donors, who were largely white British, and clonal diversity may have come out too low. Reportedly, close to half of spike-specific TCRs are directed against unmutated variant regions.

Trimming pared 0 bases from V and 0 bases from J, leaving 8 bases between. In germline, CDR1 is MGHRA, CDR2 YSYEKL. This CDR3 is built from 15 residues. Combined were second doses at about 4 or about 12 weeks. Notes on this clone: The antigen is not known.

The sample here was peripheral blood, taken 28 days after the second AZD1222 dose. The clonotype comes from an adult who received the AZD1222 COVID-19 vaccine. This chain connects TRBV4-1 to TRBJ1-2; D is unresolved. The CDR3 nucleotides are TGCGCCAGCAGCCAAGAACCGCAGTCTAACTATGGCTACACCTTC. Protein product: CASSQEPQSNYGYTF.